One and the same sample provided the 22 T cell receptor beta chains below, sequenced in a study of cytomegalovirus exposure and HLA in healthy donors. Only in-frame clones appear in the TCRdb table, and some are missing; sequencing was by immunoSEQ multiplex PCR. The sample gives roughly 140,000 clones, approximately 90% of which show up once; around 0.7% is in the top ten. The sample comprised PBMCs. Receptor source: a young man in good health and CMV-seronegative.

The chain has TRBV15 and TRBJ2-1; 7 bases match TRBD2. Germline trimming cut 5 bases from V and 3 bases from J; bases unmatched to any gene: 1. The CDR3 covers 13 residues. Looked up from germline, CDR1 is LNHNV and CDR2 is YYDKDF (reference sequence). The CDR3 region is CATSLADYNEQFF. The CDR3 DNA sequence: TGTGCCACCAGCCTAGCGGACTACAATGAGCAGTTCTTC. The variable domain in full, with the rest retrieved from reference TRBV15 and TRBJ2-1, is DAMVIQNPRYQVTQFGKPVTLSCSQTLNHNVMYWYQQKSSQAPKLLFHYYDKDFNNEADTPDNFQSRRPNTSFCFLDIRSPGLGDTAMYLCATSLADYNEQFFGPGTRLTVL.

As concerns this clone: A junction boundary mismatches the germline segment, possibly from a read error. The rearrangement links TRBV29-1 to TRBJ2-2; TRBD1 matches at 8 bases. Looked up from germline, CDR1 is SQVTM and CDR2 is ANQGSEA. This CDR3 region has 13 residues. The DNA of the CDR3 is TGCAGCGTAATGGCTCAGGGGGCCGGGAAGCTGTTTTTT. This sequence encodes CSVMAQGAGKLFF.

This clone has a single count. The chain couples TRBV7-2 to TRBJ2-1; D remains unclear. Germline lookup yields CDR1 SGHTA and CDR2 FQGNSA. V lost 1 base and J lost 4, with 5 bases in between. The CDR3 loop spans 13 amino acids. The CDR3: CASSLVRYNEQFF. CDR3 DNA sequence: TGTGCCAGCAGCTTAGTCCGTTACAATGAGCAGTTCTTC.

This clone has just a few counts. The chain employs TRBV5-1 and TRBJ1-2, with 8 positions matching TRBD1. V shed 5 bases, J shed 2 bases, and the junction held 8 bases outside the gene matches. The CDR3 contains 15 residues. Germline lookup yields CDR1 SGHRS and CDR2 YFSETQ. This chain's CDR3 is CASSPPDRVNYGYTF. In nucleotides, the CDR3 is TGCGCCAGCAGTCCCCCGGACAGGGTGAACTATGGCTACACCTTC.

This clone has just one count. The chain links TRBV18 to TRBJ2-5; 8 bases line up with TRBD1. CDR1 and CDR2 from the germline V gene are KGHSH and LQKENI. The CDR3 has 15 amino acids. V shed 6 bases and J 4 bases; nucleotides not matched to a gene: 10. The CDR3 region has the DNA TGTGCCAGCTCGCAAAGCACAGGGGGTAGAGAGACCCAGTACTTC. Protein product: CASSQSTGGRETQYF.

This clone showed up just a few times. CDR3 sequence (DNA): TGCGCCAGCAGTGATGGTCAGGAGGGGTACAATGAGCAGTTCTTC. As protein: CASSDGQEGYNEQFF. The rearrangement joins TRBV10-1 to TRBJ2-1; tentative D call: TRBD2 (6 bases). V was trimmed by 3 bases and J by 4 bases, leaving 13 bases between them. The CDR3 length is 15 residues. CDR1 WNHNN and CDR2 SYGVQD come from the germline V gene (reference sequence).

The chain has TRBV11-2 and TRBJ2-1; the match to TRBD2 covers 7 bases. The CDR3 loop spans 15 amino acids. Germline-derived CDR1 and CDR2 are SGHAT and FQNNGV. Unmatched junction bases numbered 9, after V lost 1 base and J lost 9 bases. Written as DNA, the CDR3 is TGTGCCAGCAGCTTAGCCCAGGGAGGGTGGGGTGAGCAGTTCTTC. Protein sequence: CASSLAQGGWGEQFF.

In this sample, this clone turned up once. The chain employs TRBV30 and TRBJ1-2, with 9 bases that match TRBD1. Trimming removed 4 bases from V and 6 bases from J; junction bases left unmatched: 9. Germline loops: CDR1 GTSNPN, CDR2 SVGIG (reference sequence). CDR3 length equals 14 residues. The CDR3: CAWTRQGVFDGYTF. The CDR3 region has the DNA TGTGCCTGGACCCGACAGGGGGTATTCGATGGCTACACCTTC.

J is TRBJ2-2 and V is TRBV10-3; 8 nucleotides line up with TRBD2. The J segment lost 2 bases and the V segment lost 9 bases, leaving 11 bases of the junction unmatched. The CDR3 length is 16 residues. CDR1 is ENHRY, CDR2 SYGVKD, per germline. The CDR3 bases are TGTGCCATTAGTACGGGAGGGGATGGTAACACCGGGGAGCTGTTTTTT. Translation gives CAISTGGDGNTGELFF.

The J gene is TRBJ2-5, the V gene TRBV10-3; maybe TRBD2 (6 bases). The CDR3 has 13 amino acids. CDR1 ENHRY and CDR2 SYGVKD come from the germline V gene. The V and J ends lost 6 bases and 4 bases respectively, with 12 bases between them. CDR3 DNA: TGTGCCATCAGCCAGGAGGGTCGAGAGACCCAGTACTTC. This gives the protein CAISQEGRETQYF.

This chain links TRBV6-6 with TRBJ2-2, with D uncertain. The germline V and J ends were trimmed by 4 bases and 1 base, with 10 bases remaining between them. The germline V gene has CDR1 MNHNY and CDR2 SVGAGI (reference sequence). The CDR3 spans 15 residues. The CDR3 loop is CASSSVAMNTGELFF. The DNA of the CDR3 is TGTGCCAGCAGTTCAGTCGCCATGAACACCGGGGAGCTGTTTTTT.

The CDR3 here is CASSIDGQGVEGYTF. CDR3 nucleotides: TGTGCCAGCAGCATAGACGGACAGGGCGTGGAGGGCTACACCTTC. J is TRBJ1-2 and V is TRBV9; 8 bases match TRBD1. Trimming took 4 bases from V and 8 from J; bases not matched to a gene: 13. This CDR3 has 15 residues. The V gene's germline CDR1 is SGDLS and CDR2 YYNGEE.

The V and J genes are TRBV5-1 and TRBJ2-3; D is perhaps TRBD2 (5 bases). The V gene lost 2 bases and the J gene lost 3 bases, with 13 bases spanning the gap. The CDR3 extends over 15 amino acids. The germline CDR1 and CDR2 sequences are SGHRS and YFSETQ. CDR3 coding DNA: TGCGCCAGCAGCTTTACTCCGGGGTCGACAGATACGCAGTATTTT. It is translated as CASSFTPGSTDTQYF.

The chain links TRBV9 to TRBJ2-6; 7 bases fit TRBD1. Trimming took 3 bases from V and 0 from J; bases not matched to a gene: 12. The CDR3 consists of 19 residues. CDR1 and CDR2 (germline): SGDLS, YYNGEE. The CDR3 protein is CASSGRDSSYPSGANVLTF. In DNA, the CDR3 is TGTGCCAGCAGCGGCCGGGACAGCTCTTATCCCTCTGGGGCCAACGTCCTGACTTTC.

This clone was detected a few times. This chain links TRBV27 with TRBJ1-2; 7 bases map to TRBD1. The germline V gene has CDR1 MNHEY and CDR2 SMNVEV (reference sequence). V lost 5 bases to trimming and J lost 8 bases; unmatched junction nucleotides: 8. The CDR3 runs to 13 residues. This CDR3 reads CASSADRVGGYTF. The CDR3 nucleotides are TGTGCCAGCAGTGCCGACAGGGTCGGGGGCTACACCTTC.

The chain carries TRBV13 and TRBJ1-1; 7 bases map to TRBD1. Germline assignment: CDR1 PRHDT and CDR2 FYEKMQ (reference sequence). The CDR3 runs to 18 residues. Trimming cost V 1 base and J 0 bases; bases outside gene matches: 11. CDR3 sequence reads: CASSLDPTGVDMNTEAFF. The CDR3 coding sequence is TGTGCCAGCAGCTTAGACCCTACAGGGGTTGACATGAACACTGAAGCTTTCTTT. Drawing the rest from reference TRBV13 and TRBJ1-1, the complete variable domain is AAGVIQSPRHLIKEKRETATLKCYPIPRHDTVYWYQQGPGQDPQFLISFYEKMQSDKGSIPDRFSAQQFSDYHSELNMSSLELGDSALYFCASSLDPTGVDMNTEAFFGQGTRLTVV.

This rearrangement joins TRBV7-3 to TRBJ2-1, with TRBD1 identical over 7 bases. CDR1 is SGHTA and CDR2 is FQGTGA in the germline V gene. This CDR3 is built from 15 residues. V was pared by 5 bases and J by 7 bases, with 11 bases of the junction left unmatched. The CDR3 loop is CASSQRGGSGNEQFF. The CDR3 DNA reads as TGTGCCAGCAGCCAACGAGGGGGCTCGGGGAATGAGCAGTTCTTC. Using reference TRBV7-3 and TRBJ2-1 for the parts outside the CDR3, the full variable domain is GAGVSQTPSNKVTEKGKYVELRCDPISGHTALYWYRQSLGQGPEFLIYFQGTGAADDSGLPNDRFFAVRPEGSVSTLKIQRTERGDSAVYLCASSQRGGSGNEQFFGPGTRLTVL.

The J gene is TRBJ2-7, the V gene TRBV10-3; 7 bases match TRBD1. Germline V gene data show CDR1 as ENHRY and CDR2 as SYGVKD. J was trimmed by 0 bases and V by 4 bases; bases with no gene match: 9. This CDR3 region has 16 residues. As DNA, the CDR3 is TGTGCCATCAGTGGGCCCGAACAGGGGATCTCCTACGAGCAGTACTTC. Amino acid sequence: CAISGPEQGISYEQYF.

This chain links TRBV19 with TRBJ2-7; 8 bases fit TRBD1. CDR3 size: 14 residues. Unmatched junction bases numbered 6, after V lost 6 bases and J lost 2 bases. The germline gives CDR1 LNHDA, CDR2 SQIVND (reference sequence). Here the CDR3 DNA reads TGTGCCAGTAGCGGAAGGACAGGGCCCTACGAGCAGTACTTC. This gives the protein CASSGRTGPYEQYF.

The rearrangement links TRBV11-2 to TRBJ1-1; D perhaps matches TRBD1 (6 bases). Trimming cost V 8 bases and J 3 bases, with 10 bases left between them. This CDR3 region has 12 residues. The germline CDR1 and CDR2 sequences are SGHAT and FQNNGV. The CDR3, as DNA: TGTGCCAGCCTACAGGGACACACTGAAGCTTTCTTT. It translates to CASLQGHTEAFF.

This clone was observed once. J is TRBJ2-7 and V is TRBV9, with a possible D match to TRBD1 (5 bases). The germline V gene has CDR1 SGDLS and CDR2 YYNGEE. The CDR3 spans 17 residues. V lost 0 bases, J lost 0 bases, and 16 bases lay in between. The CDR3 sequence is CASSVEGGLDTSYEQYF. The CDR3 DNA reads as TGTGCCAGCAGCGTAGAGGGTGGCCTGGACACCTCCTACGAGCAGTACTTC.

The V and J genes are TRBV5-1 and TRBJ2-2; 12 positions match TRBD2. The ends lost 6 bases at V and 6 bases at J; junction bases unmatched: 6. This CDR3 spans 15 amino acids. CDR1 is SGHRS, CDR2 YFSETQ, per germline. CDR3: CASNLAGGPSGELFF. DNA for the CDR3: TGCGCCAGCAACCTAGCGGGAGGGCCCTCCGGGGAGCTGTTTTTT.